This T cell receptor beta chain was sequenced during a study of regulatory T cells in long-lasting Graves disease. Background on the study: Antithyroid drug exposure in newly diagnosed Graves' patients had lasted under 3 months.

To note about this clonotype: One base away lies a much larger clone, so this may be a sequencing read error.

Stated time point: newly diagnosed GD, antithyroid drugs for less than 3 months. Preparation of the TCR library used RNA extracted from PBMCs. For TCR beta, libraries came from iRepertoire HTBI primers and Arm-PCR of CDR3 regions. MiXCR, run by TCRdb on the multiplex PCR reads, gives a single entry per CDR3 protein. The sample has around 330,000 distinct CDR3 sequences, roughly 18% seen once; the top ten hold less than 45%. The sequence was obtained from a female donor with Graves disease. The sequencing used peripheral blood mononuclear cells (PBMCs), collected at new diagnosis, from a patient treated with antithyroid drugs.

The CDR3 sequence: CASSYPTRTSGGKGSYNEQYF. The CDR3 coding sequence is TGTGCCAGCAGTTATCCCACCCGGACTAGCGGGGGAAAGGGCTCCTACAATGAGCAGTACTTC. The rearrangement uses TRBV6-5 and TRBJ2-1; TRBD2 aligns across 13 bases. The J call may be incorrect, as the DNA end agrees better with TRBJ2-7. The CDR3 loop spans 21 amino acids. Germline V lookup: CDR1 MNHEY, CDR2 SVGAGI.